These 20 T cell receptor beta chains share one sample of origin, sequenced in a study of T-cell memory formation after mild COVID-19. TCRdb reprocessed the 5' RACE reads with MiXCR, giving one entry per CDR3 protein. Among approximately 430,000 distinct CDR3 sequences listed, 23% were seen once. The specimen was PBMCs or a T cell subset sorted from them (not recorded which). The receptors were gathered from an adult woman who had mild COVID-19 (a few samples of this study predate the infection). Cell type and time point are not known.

CDR3 amino acids: CASRAGTYRTAVFTGELFF. CDR3 bases: TGTGCCAGCAGAGCCGGGACTTATAGAACGGCGGTGTTCACCGGGGAGCTGTTTTTT. The chain combines TRBV6-5 with TRBJ2-2; D might be TRBD2 (6 bases). V lost 6 bases and J 4 bases, leaving 27 bases between the germline ends. CDR3 size: 19 residues. Germline loops: CDR1 MNHEY, CDR2 SVGAGI.

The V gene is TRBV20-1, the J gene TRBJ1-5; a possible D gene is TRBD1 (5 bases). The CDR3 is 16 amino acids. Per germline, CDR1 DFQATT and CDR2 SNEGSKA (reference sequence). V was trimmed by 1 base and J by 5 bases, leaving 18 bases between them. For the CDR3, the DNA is TGCAGTGCTAGAGTAGAGATGGGGCGGGGGTATCAGCCCCAGCATTTT. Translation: CSARVEMGRGYQPQHF.

For the CDR3, the DNA is TGTGCCAGCAGTTACACGGGAGGGCCCCTGGAGACCCAGTACTTC. It specifies CASSYTGGPLETQYF. The chain joins TRBV6-2 or TRBV6-3 to TRBJ2-5, with 8 bases aligning to TRBD2. CDR3 length equals 15 residues. Germline lookup yields CDR1 MNHEY and CDR2 SVGEGT. V was clipped by 2 bases and J by 5 bases; unmatched bases: 7.

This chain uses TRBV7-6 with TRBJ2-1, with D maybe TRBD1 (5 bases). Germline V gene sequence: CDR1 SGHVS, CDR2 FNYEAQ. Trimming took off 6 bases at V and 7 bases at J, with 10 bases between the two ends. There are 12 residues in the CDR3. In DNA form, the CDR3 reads TGTGCCAGCAGTCAGGGTTGGAATGAGCAGTTCTTC. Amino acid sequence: CASSQGWNEQFF.

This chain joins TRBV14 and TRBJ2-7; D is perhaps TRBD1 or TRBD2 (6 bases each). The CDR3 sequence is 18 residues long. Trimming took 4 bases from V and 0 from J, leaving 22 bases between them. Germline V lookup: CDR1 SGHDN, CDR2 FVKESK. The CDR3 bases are TGTGCCAGCAGCCGGGGGCCAGGGGAGGAGGGTGACTCCTACGAGCAGTACTTC. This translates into CASSRGPGEEGDSYEQYF.

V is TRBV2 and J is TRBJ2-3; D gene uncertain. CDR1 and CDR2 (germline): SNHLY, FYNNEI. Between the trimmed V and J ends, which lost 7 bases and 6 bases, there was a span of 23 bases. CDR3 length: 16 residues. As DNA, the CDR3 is TGTGCCAGCATCCGAACCCGGATCCAGCGAGCTGATACGCAGTATTTT. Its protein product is CASIRTRIQRADTQYF.

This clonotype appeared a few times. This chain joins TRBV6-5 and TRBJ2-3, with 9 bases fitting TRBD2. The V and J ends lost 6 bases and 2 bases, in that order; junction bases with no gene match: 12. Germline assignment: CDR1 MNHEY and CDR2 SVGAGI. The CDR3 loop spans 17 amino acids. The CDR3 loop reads CASSPEGSGRPTDTQYF. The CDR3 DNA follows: TGTGCCAGCAGCCCCGAGGGGAGCGGGAGGCCCACAGATACGCAGTATTTT.

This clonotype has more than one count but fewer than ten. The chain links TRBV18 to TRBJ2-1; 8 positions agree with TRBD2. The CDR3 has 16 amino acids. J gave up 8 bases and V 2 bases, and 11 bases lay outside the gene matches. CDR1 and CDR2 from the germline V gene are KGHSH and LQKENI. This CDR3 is CASSPDSGARRYEQFF. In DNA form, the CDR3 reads TGTGCCAGCTCACCAGATAGCGGGGCCAGAAGATATGAGCAGTTCTTC. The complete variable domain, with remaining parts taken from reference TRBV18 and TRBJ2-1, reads NAGVMQNPRHLVRRRGQEARLRCSPMKGHSHVYWYRQLPEEGLKFMVYLQKENIIDESGMPKERFSAEFPKEGPSILRIQQVVRGDSAAYFCASSPDSGARRYEQFFGPGTRLTVL.

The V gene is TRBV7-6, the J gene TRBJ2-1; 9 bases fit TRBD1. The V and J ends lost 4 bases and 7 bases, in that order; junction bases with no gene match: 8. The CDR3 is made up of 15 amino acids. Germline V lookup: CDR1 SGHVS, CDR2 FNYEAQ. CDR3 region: CASSSTGQGGNEQFF. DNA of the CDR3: TGTGCCAGCAGCTCGACGGGACAGGGCGGTAATGAGCAGTTCTTC.

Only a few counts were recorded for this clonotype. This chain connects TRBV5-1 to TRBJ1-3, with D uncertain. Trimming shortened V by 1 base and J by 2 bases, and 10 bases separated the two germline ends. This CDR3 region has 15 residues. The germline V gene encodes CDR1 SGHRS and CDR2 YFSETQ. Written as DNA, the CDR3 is TGCGCCAGCAGCTTGCTATCTTCGGCTGGAAACACCATATATTTT. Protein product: CASSLLSSAGNTIYF.

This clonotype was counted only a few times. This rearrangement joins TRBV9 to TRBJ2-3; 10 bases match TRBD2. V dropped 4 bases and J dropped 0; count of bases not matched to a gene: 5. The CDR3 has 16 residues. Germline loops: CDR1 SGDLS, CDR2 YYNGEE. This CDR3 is CASSQSGGDSTDTQYF. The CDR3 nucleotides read TGTGCCAGCAGCCAAAGCGGGGGGGATAGCACAGATACGCAGTATTTT.

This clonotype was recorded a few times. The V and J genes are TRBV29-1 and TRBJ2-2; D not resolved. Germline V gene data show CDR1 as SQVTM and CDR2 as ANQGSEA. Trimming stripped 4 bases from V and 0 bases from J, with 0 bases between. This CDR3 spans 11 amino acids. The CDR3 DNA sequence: TGCAGCGTTGCGAACACCGGGGAGCTGTTTTTT. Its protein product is CSVANTGELFF.

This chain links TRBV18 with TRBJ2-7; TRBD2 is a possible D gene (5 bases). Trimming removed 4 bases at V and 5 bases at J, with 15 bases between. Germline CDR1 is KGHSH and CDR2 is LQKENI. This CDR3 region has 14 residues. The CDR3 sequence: CASSQPMRVHEQYF. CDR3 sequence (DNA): TGTGCCAGCTCACAACCGATGAGGGTCCACGAGCAGTACTTC.

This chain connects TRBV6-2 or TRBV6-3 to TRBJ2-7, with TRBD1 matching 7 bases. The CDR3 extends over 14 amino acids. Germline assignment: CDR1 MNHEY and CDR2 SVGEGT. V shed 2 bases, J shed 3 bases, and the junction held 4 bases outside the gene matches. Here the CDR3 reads CASSYARQGYEQYF. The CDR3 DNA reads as TGTGCCAGCAGTTACGCTCGACAGGGCTACGAGCAGTACTTC.

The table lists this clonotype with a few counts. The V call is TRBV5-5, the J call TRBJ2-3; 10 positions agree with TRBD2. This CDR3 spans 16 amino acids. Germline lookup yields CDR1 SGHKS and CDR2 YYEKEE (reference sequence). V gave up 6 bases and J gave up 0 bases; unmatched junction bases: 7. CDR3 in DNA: TGTGCCAGCACCAGAGCGGGGGGGCGAAGCACAGATACGCAGTATTTT. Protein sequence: CASTRAGGRSTDTQYF.

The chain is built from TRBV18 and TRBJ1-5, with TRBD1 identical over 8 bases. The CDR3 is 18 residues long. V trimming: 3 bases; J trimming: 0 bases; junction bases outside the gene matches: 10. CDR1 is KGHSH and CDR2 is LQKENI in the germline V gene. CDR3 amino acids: CASSPDRVGTYSNQPQHF. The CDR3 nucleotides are TGTGCCAGCTCACCGGACAGGGTAGGGACCTATAGCAATCAGCCCCAGCATTTT. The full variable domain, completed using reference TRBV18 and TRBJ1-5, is NAGVMQNPRHLVRRRGQEARLRCSPMKGHSHVYWYRQLPEEGLKFMVYLQKENIIDESGMPKERFSAEFPKEGPSILRIQQVVRGDSAAYFCASSPDRVGTYSNQPQHFGDGTRLSIL.

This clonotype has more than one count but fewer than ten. CDR3 sequence: CASSLGQAGANVLTF. Here the CDR3 DNA reads TGTGCCAGCAGCTTAGGGCAGGCTGGGGCCAACGTCCTGACTTTC. The chain joins TRBV7-6 to TRBJ2-6; unclear D gene. The V end lost 1 base, the J end lost 2 bases, and 6 bases lay between the germline ends. CDR1 is SGHVS, CDR2 FNYEAQ, per germline. The CDR3 is 15 residues long.

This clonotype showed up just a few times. The CDR3 spells CASRRTGYEQYF. In DNA form, the CDR3 reads TGCGCCAGCAGACGTACAGGGTACGAGCAGTACTTC. J is TRBJ2-7 and V is TRBV5-1, with TRBD1 as a possible D gene (6 bases). Trimming removed 5 bases from V and 4 bases from J, with 10 bases in between. This CDR3 comprises 12 residues. Germline values: CDR1 SGHRS, CDR2 YFSETQ. Together with reference TRBV5-1 and TRBJ2-7, the CDR3 gives the full variable domain: KAGVTQTPRYLIKTRGQQVTLSCSPISGHRSVSWYQQTPGQGLQFLFEYFSETQRNKGNFPGRFSGRQFSNSRSEMNVSTLELGDSALYLCASRRTGYEQYFGPGTRLTVT.

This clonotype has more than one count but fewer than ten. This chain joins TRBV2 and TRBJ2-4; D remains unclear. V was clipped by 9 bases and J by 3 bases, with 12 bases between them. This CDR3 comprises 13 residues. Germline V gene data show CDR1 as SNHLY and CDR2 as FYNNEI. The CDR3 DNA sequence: TGTGCCAGTAGAGATGAAAGCAAAAACATTCAGTACTTC. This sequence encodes CASRDESKNIQYF.

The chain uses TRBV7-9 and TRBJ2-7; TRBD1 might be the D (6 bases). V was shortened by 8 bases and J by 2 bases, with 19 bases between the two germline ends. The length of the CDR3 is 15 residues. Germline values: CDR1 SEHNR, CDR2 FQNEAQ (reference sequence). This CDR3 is CASQRVAGVAYEQYF. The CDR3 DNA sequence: TGTGCCAGCCAACGAGTGGCAGGGGTAGCCTACGAGCAGTACTTC.